Listed below are T cell receptor beta chains from one sample, sequenced in a study of blood T cell repertoires in COVID-19. Sequenced by immunoSEQ multiplex PCR; TCRdb stores in-frame clones only, minus some. The sample lists tens of thousands of clones, approximately 89% occurring once. Source material: peripheral blood. Every receptor here comes from a human donor in a cohort sampled during active COVID-19. Each CDR3 is given with its conserved first and last residue. The D gene is left open where the match is weak. Some rows mark clone size as missing; the rest say once, few, many or name a class of expanded clone.

NA	TRBV7-2	TRBJ2-2	TRBD2	CASSLEGLAGVAGELFF	TGTGCCAGCAGCTTAGAGGGATTAGCGGGAGTGGCCGGGGAGCTGTTTTTT
NA	TRBV11-2	TRBJ2-7	NA	CASSLDSEQYF	TGTGCCAGCAGCTTAGATTCGGAGCAGTACTTC
NA	TRBV18	TRBJ1-5	NA	CASSDSGNQPQHF	TGTGCCAGCTCCGATTCAGGGAATCAGCCCCAGCATTTT
NA	TRBV9	TRBJ1-6	NA	CASSPGGFSPLHF	TGTGCCAGCAGCCCCGGGGGATTTTCACCCCTCCACTTT
NA	TRBV6-2/TRBV6-3	TRBJ1-1	NA	CASSYSVYRETFF	TGTGCCAGCAGTTACTCCGTTTACAGGGAAACTTTCTTT
NA	TRBV6-1	TRBJ1-6	NA	CASREELYNSPLHF	TGTGCCAGCAGGGAGGAGCTCTATAATTCACCCCTCCACTTT
once	TRBV5-1	TRBJ1-1	NA	CASSLSRGGAGEAFF	TGCGCCAGCAGCCTCTCCCGGGGGGGCGCCGGTGAAGCTTTCTTT
NA	TRBV24-1	TRBJ1-3	NA	CAAVIPSGNTIYF	TGTGCCGCGGTAATACCCTCTGGAAACACCATATATTTT
NA	TRBV29-1	TRBJ2-7	TRBD1	CSVQGGQGAYEQYF	TGCAGCGTACAAGGGGGACAGGGGGCCTACGAGCAGTACTTC
NA	TRBV28	TRBJ1-1	NA	CASSPDKFTMNTEAFF	TGTGCCAGCAGCCCAGACAAGTTTACCATGAACACTGAAGCTTTCTTT
NA	TRBV6-1	TRBJ2-5	TRBD1	CASSVDRARFQETQYF	TGTGCCAGCAGTGTAGACAGGGCCAGATTCCAAGAGACCCAGTACTTC
NA	TRBV2	TRBJ1-4	TRBD1	CASIGTGWFSEKLFF	TGTGCCAGCATAGGGACAGGGTGGTTTTCGGAAAAACTGTTTTTT
NA	TRBV6-6	TRBJ1-3	NA	CASSFQGPDTGNTIYF	TGTGCCAGCAGTTTTCAGGGTCCAGACACTGGAAACACCATATATTTT
NA	TRBV7-9	TRBJ2-1	TRBD2	CASSFSGTSGEQFF	TGTGCCAGCAGCTTCTCCGGGACTAGCGGTGAGCAGTTCTTC
NA	TRBV5-1	TRBJ1-3	NA	CASSSGVGLQGNTIYF	TGCGCCAGCAGCTCAGGGGTCGGGTTGCAAGGAAACACCATATATTTT
NA	TRBV28	TRBJ2-7	TRBD2	CASSLGTSGAYEQYF	TGTGCCAGCAGTTTAGGGACTAGCGGGGCCTACGAGCAGTACTTC
NA	TRBV2	TRBJ2-5	NA	CATQNRAGEETQYF	TGTGCCACCCAAAACAGGGCGGGAGAAGAGACCCAGTACTTC
once	TRBV5-1	TRBJ2-1	NA	CASSLAASGSPYEQFF	TGCGCCAGCAGCTTGGCCGCGTCAGGGTCTCCCTATGAGCAGTTCTTC
NA	TRBV5-5	TRBJ2-3	TRBD2	CASSLVAGSTDTQYF	TGTGCCAGCAGCTTAGTAGCGGGGAGCACAGATACGCAGTATTTT
NA	TRBV9	TRBJ2-2	NA	CASSARTNTGELFF	TGTGCCAGCAGCGCGAGAACGAACACCGGGGAGCTGTTTTTT
NA	TRBV7-2	TRBJ1-5	TRBD1	CASSSQGDQPQHF	TGTGCCAGCAGTTCCCAGGGGGATCAGCCCCAGCATTTT
NA	TRBV6-1	TRBJ2-7	NA	CASSEGFADEQYF	TGTGCCAGCAGTGAAGGTTTTGCGGACGAGCAGTACTTC
NA	TRBV6-5	TRBJ2-2	NA	CASTTQKLELFF	TGTGCCAGCACTACGCAAAAGCTGGAGCTGTTTTTT
NA	TRBV5-1	TRBJ1-3	TRBD1	CASSTGQAFSTIYF	TGCGCCAGCAGTACCGGACAGGCTTTTTCCACCATATATTTT
NA	TRBV2	TRBJ1-1	NA	CASSESGLTEAFF	TGTGCCAGCAGTGAATCAGGGCTCACTGAAGCTTTCTTT
NA	TRBV3-1/TRBV3-2	TRBJ1-6	TRBD1	CASSRGTGNSPLHF	TGTGCCAGCAGCCGCGGGACAGGGAATTCACCCCTCCACTTT
NA	TRBV24-1	TRBJ1-1	NA	CATSGGGMNTEAFF	TGTGCCACCAGTGGGGGGGGAATGAACACTGAAGCTTTCTTT
NA	TRBV6-5	TRBJ2-7	NA	CASSYGSGYEQYF	TGTGCCAGCAGTTACGGTTCGGGTTACGAGCAGTACTTC
NA	TRBV19	TRBJ1-2	TRBD1	CASSIGQGGGYTF	TGTGCCAGTAGTATCGGACAGGGCGGTGGCTACACCTTC
once	TRBV23-1	TRBJ2-7	TRBD1	CASSQSGRGRINEQYF	TGCGCCAGCAGTCAATCCGGCAGGGGGCGGATCAACGAGCAGTACTTC
NA	TRBV6-2/TRBV6-3	TRBJ2-1	NA	CASSLLTGVEQFF	TGTGCCAGCAGTTTGCTAACGGGAGTTGAGCAGTTCTTC